Listed below are T cell receptor beta chains from one sample, sequenced in a study of early T cells in non-severe SARS-CoV-2 infection. TCRdb processed the 5' RACE reads anew with MiXCR; each CDR3 protein has one entry. The sample has 95,000 to 100,000 distinct CDR3 sequences, around 13% seen once; the top ten hold around 2%. Sequencing was done on a sample of whole blood. The origin of the receptors is an adult who was a healthcare worker with PCR-confirmed SARS-CoV-2 infection or an uninfected control (not recorded which). Each CDR3 is given with its conserved first and last residue. A D gene is named only where the DNA matches it firmly. A row's size may be missing; if present it is once, few, many or a size class.

d_gene,j_gene,abundance,v_gene,CDR3aa,CDR3nt
NA,TRBJ2-3,NA,TRBV20-1,CSALQTGGGTDTQYF,TGCAGTGCCCTACAGACCGGGGGTGGGACAGATACGCAGTATTTT
TRBD1,TRBJ1-4,NA,TRBV12-3/TRBV12-4,CASRASSGQGGEKLFF,TGTGCCAGCAGAGCCTCCTCGGGACAGGGGGGCGAAAAACTGTTTTTT
NA,TRBJ2-5,few,TRBV20-1,CSARDAREPQETQYF,TGCAGTGCTAGAGATGCCAGGGAACCCCAAGAGACCCAGTACTTC
NA,TRBJ1-5,many,TRBV2,CASSEGDTYNQPQHF,TGTGCCAGCAGCGAGGGGGACACCTACAATCAGCCCCAGCATTTT
NA,TRBJ1-1,many,TRBV27,CASTPHRRGAEAFF,TGTGCCAGCACCCCCCACCGGCGCGGCGCTGAAGCTTTCTTT
NA,TRBJ1-2,many,TRBV5-1,CASSLQGPGYTF,TGCGCCAGCAGCCTACAGGGACCTGGCTACACCTTC
NA,TRBJ2-5,few,TRBV9,CASSASMAETQYF,TGTGCCAGCAGCGCGTCCATGGCCGAGACCCAGTACTTC
NA,TRBJ2-7,many,TRBV6-2/TRBV6-3,CASRSENYEQYF,TGTGCCAGCAGGTCGGAGAACTACGAGCAGTACTTC
NA,TRBJ1-1,NA,TRBV28,CASTLTGGNTEAFF,TGTGCCAGCACCCTTACCGGGGGGAACACTGAAGCTTTCTTT
NA,TRBJ1-4,many,TRBV10-1,CASSPGLNEKLFF,TGCGCCAGCAGTCCGGGTCTCAATGAAAAACTGTTTTTT
TRBD1,TRBJ2-1,NA,TRBV28,CASRGRQGRVFF,TGTGCCAGCAGGGGAAGACAGGGAAGGGTGTTCTTC
NA,TRBJ1-1,few,TRBV9,CASSVGPEMGAFF,TGTGCCAGCAGCGTAGGGCCGGAAATGGGAGCTTTCTTT
NA,TRBJ2-7,NA,TRBV12-3/TRBV12-4,CASSPPSLAAWEQYF,TGTGCCAGCAGTCCCCCCAGCCTGGCAGCGTGGGAGCAGTACTTC
NA,TRBJ1-1,NA,TRBV21-1,CASSPAGTTDGSMNTEAFF,TGTGCCAGCAGCCCAGCCGGGACAACCGACGGGAGTATGAACACTGAAGCTTTCTTT
NA,TRBJ2-3,few,TRBV14,CASSQDRGLTDTQYF,TGTGCCAGCAGCCAAGATCGGGGCCTGACAGATACGCAGTATTTT
NA,TRBJ1-6,many,TRBV12-3/TRBV12-4,CASSLKFVGVNSPLHF,TGTGCCAGCAGTTTAAAGTTTGTGGGGGTTAATTCACCCCTCCACTTT
NA,TRBJ2-7,many,TRBV27,CASSPSGNSYEQYF,TGTGCCAGCAGCCCCTCAGGGAACTCCTACGAGCAGTACTTC
NA,TRBJ2-2,NA,TRBV2,CASSDSRVNTGELFF,TGTGCCAGCAGTGACAGCAGGGTGAACACCGGGGAGCTGTTTTTT
TRBD2,TRBJ2-1,many,TRBV20-1,CSTPGASSGGGSLYNEQFF,TGCAGTACCCCTGGGGCGAGTAGCGGGGGGGGCTCCCTCTACAATGAGCAGTTCTTC
NA,TRBJ1-2,many,TRBV12-3/TRBV12-4,CASSRQIYGYTF,TGTGCCAGCAGTCGACAGATTTATGGCTACACCTTC
NA,TRBJ1-6,few,TRBV19,CASSIVPGAGSSPLHF,TGTGCCAGTAGTATAGTACCGGGGGCCGGATCGTCACCCCTCCACTTT
NA,TRBJ2-5,many,TRBV11-2,CASSLETETQYF,TGTGCCAGCAGCTTAGAAACAGAGACCCAGTACTTC
NA,TRBJ1-2,few,TRBV29-1,CSVGGSYGYTF,TGCAGCGTTGGGGGCAGCTATGGCTACACCTTC
NA,TRBJ2-3,many,TRBV29-1,CSGGASTDTQYF,TGCAGCGGTGGGGCTAGCACAGATACGCAGTATTTT
TRBD1,TRBJ2-4,few,TRBV6-5,CASSWTGREDIQYF,TGTGCCAGCAGTTGGACAGGTCGGGAAGACATTCAGTACTTC
TRBD1,TRBJ1-6,many,TRBV9,CASSPNTGGGGSPLHF,TGTGCCAGCAGCCCCAATACAGGGGGCGGTGGTTCACCCCTCCACTTT
NA,TRBJ1-2,few,TRBV6-5,CASSSWGARDIGYTF,TGTGCCAGCAGTTCGTGGGGGGCGAGGGATATTGGCTACACCTTC
NA,TRBJ2-4,NA,TRBV7-2,CASSLTRTVDIQYF,TGTGCCAGCAGCTTAACTAGGACGGTGGACATTCAGTACTTC
NA,TRBJ2-1,many,TRBV6-5,CASSPGTYNEQFF,TGTGCCAGCAGCCCCGGGACTTACAATGAGCAGTTCTTC
TRBD1,TRBJ2-7,few,TRBV7-8,CASSSDRGRLEQYF,TGTGCCAGCAGCTCGGACAGGGGACGGCTCGAGCAGTACTTC
NA,TRBJ2-7,few,TRBV7-8,CASSLGPEQYF,TGTGCCAGCAGCTTAGGGCCCGAGCAGTACTTC
NA,TRBJ1-2,many,TRBV12-3/TRBV12-4,CASSPDRTYGYTF,TGTGCCAGCAGTCCGGACCGAACCTATGGCTACACCTTC
NA,TRBJ2-3,few,TRBV20-1,CSPPGENTDTQYF,TGCAGCCCTCCGGGGGAGAACACAGATACGCAGTATTTT
TRBD1,TRBJ2-5,NA,TRBV28,CASRAPGTGPGETQYF,TGTGCCAGCAGAGCCCCCGGGACAGGGCCTGGAGAGACCCAGTACTTC
TRBD1,TRBJ1-1,NA,TRBV18,CASSLRDRGANTEAFF,TGTGCCAGCTCACTCCGGGACAGGGGCGCGAACACTGAAGCTTTCTTT
NA,TRBJ2-6,few,TRBV11-2,CASRPTGAGGANVLTF,TGTGCCAGCAGGCCAACAGGAGCAGGAGGGGCCAACGTCCTGACTTTC
NA,TRBJ1-6,few,TRBV10-1,CASSRDPNSPLHF,TGCGCCAGCAGCCGGGACCCTAATTCACCCCTCCACTTT
NA,TRBJ1-2,many,TRBV28,CASSSGTPRNAYGYTF,TGTGCCAGCAGTTCAGGGACCCCCCGGAACGCCTATGGCTACACCTTC
TRBD2,TRBJ2-3,NA,TRBV12-3/TRBV12-4,CASSFTGGQGDTQYF,TGTGCCAGCAGTTTCACGGGGGGGCAGGGAGATACGCAGTATTTT
TRBD1,TRBJ1-1,many,TRBV19,CASRQGPEAFF,TGTGCCAGCCGACAGGGGCCCGAAGCTTTCTTT
TRBD1,TRBJ2-1,many,TRBV9,CASSVATGGNEQFF,TGTGCCAGCAGCGTAGCCACAGGGGGCAATGAGCAGTTCTTC
NA,TRBJ2-5,many,TRBV28,CASSLTGHRVYKQETQYF,TGTGCCAGCAGTCTGACAGGCCACCGAGTATACAAACAAGAGACCCAGTACTTC
NA,TRBJ2-3,many,TRBV11-2,CASSTQVTDTQYF,TGTGCCAGCAGCACCCAAGTGACAGATACGCAGTATTTT
NA,TRBJ2-1,NA,TRBV3-1,CASSLLERSYNEQFF,TGTGCCAGCAGCCTACTAGAGAGAAGCTACAATGAGCAGTTCTTC
TRBD1,TRBJ2-1,many,TRBV6-6,CASTPGGQQFF,TGTGCCAGCACCCCAGGGGGTCAGCAGTTCTTC
NA,TRBJ1-1,NA,TRBV6-2/TRBV6-3,CASRPQGPYLGEAFF,TGTGCCAGCAGGCCCCAGGGACCCTACCTCGGTGAAGCTTTCTTT
TRBD1,TRBJ2-1,many,TRBV5-1,CASSLAPGTGRYNEQFF,TGCGCCAGCAGCTTGGCCCCCGGGACAGGGCGGTACAATGAGCAGTTCTTC
TRBD1,TRBJ1-1,NA,TRBV5-1,CASRPDRGTLMNTEAFF,TGCGCCAGCCGCCCGGACAGGGGAACCCTGATGAACACTGAAGCTTTCTTT
NA,TRBJ1-1,many,TRBV29-1,CSSSYGLNTEAFF,TGCAGCTCCTCCTACGGCCTGAACACTGAAGCTTTCTTT
NA,TRBJ1-1,many,TRBV2,CASSADSNTEAFF,TGTGCCAGCAGTGCGGACAGTAACACTGAAGCTTTCTTT
TRBD1,TRBJ1-4,few,TRBV2,CASSDPIAGTAPGKLFF,TGTGCCAGCAGTGATCCGATCGCCGGGACAGCCCCCGGAAAACTGTTTTTT
NA,TRBJ2-3,many,TRBV5-8,CASSLSRYTQYF,TGTGCCAGCAGCTTGTCTAGATATACGCAGTATTTT
TRBD1,TRBJ2-5,NA,TRBV7-9,CASSLDRTETQYF,TGTGCCAGCAGCCTGGACAGGACGGAGACCCAGTACTTC